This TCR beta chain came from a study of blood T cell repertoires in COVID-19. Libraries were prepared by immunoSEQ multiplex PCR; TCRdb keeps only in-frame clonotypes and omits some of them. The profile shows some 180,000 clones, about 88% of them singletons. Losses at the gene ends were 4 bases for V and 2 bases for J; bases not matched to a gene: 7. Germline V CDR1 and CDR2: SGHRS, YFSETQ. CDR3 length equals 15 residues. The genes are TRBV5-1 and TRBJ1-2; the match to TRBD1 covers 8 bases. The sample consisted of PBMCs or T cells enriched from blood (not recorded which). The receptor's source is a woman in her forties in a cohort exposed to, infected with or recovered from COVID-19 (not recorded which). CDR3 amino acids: CASSNGQGDNYGYTF. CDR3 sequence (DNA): TGCGCCAGCAGCAATGGACAGGGAGACAACTATGGCTACACCTTC.